Listed below are T cell receptor beta chains from one sample, sequenced in a study of control samples from healthy donors and cancer patients. Sequenced by immunoSEQ multiplex PCR; TCRdb stores in-frame clones only, minus some. The sample records 20,000 to 25,000 clones, around four fifths being singletons. The specimen was PBMCs. The source is a man aged 55-75 years with colorectal cancer. Both conserved end residues are part of each CDR3. Fields, in order: clone size, D gene, J gene, V gene, CDR3 DNA, CDR3 protein. The D gene is left open where the match is weak. Expanded clones are given a class, and other clones once, few, many or no size at all.

.,.,TRBJ2-1,TRBV7-8,TGTGCCAGCAGCTTCGACTCCTACAATGAGCAGTTCTTC,CASSFDSYNEQFF
.,.,TRBJ1-1,TRBV27,TGTGCCAGCAGTTTTAAAGTGGTTAGCACTGAAGCTTTCTTT,CASSFKVVSTEAFF
.,.,TRBJ2-5,TRBV6-5,TGTGCCAGCAGAAACGGGGCGAGTGAGACCCAGTACTTC,CASRNGASETQYF
.,.,TRBJ1-6,TRBV6-4,TGTGCCAGCAGTGACTTTGTTAATTCACCCCTCCACTTT,CASSDFVNSPLHF
medium-sized,.,TRBJ1-6,TRBV14,TGTGCCAGCAGCCTACGCCAGGTTAGCTCACCCCTCCACTTT,CASSLRQVSSPLHF
.,.,TRBJ2-6,TRBV6-4,TGTGCCAGCAGTGAAGGGGGCTCTGGGGCCAACGTCCTGACTTTC,CASSEGGSGANVLTF
.,TRBD1,TRBJ1-1,TRBV6-1,TGTGCCAGCAGTGACAGGGGGCGCGGGGCTTTCTTT,CASSDRGRGAFF
.,.,TRBJ1-3,TRBV5-6,TGTGCCAGCAGCGGAAACAGGGTGAGCGTAACTGGAAACACCATATATTTT,CASSGNRVSVTGNTIYF
.,.,TRBJ2-4,TRBV6-5,TGTGCCAGCAGTTACGAGGGGGGTTCCGAAAACATTCAGTACTTC,CASSYEGGSENIQYF
.,TRBD1,TRBJ1-2,TRBV7-8,TGTGCCAGCAGCTCAAGAGGGGGACAGCTCTATGGCTACACCTTC,CASSSRGGQLYGYTF
.,.,TRBJ1-2,TRBV7-2,TGTGCCAGCAGCTTAGACTGGGGTCCCTCCAGCTATGGCTACACCTTC,CASSLDWGPSSYGYTF
.,.,TRBJ2-5,TRBV5-4,TGTGCCAGCAGCTTGCCGGCCACAGGGGGGGAAGAGACCCAGTACTTC,CASSLPATGGEETQYF
.,TRBD1,TRBJ1-1,TRBV19,TGTGCCAGTAGCCGACAGGGCCCGAACACTGAAGCTTTCTTT,CASSRQGPNTEAFF
few,.,TRBJ1-1,TRBV5-4,TGTGCCAGCAGCTTGGGGGCGCTGGGCTTTTTGAACACTGAAGCTTTCTTT,CASSLGALGFLNTEAFF
.,.,TRBJ1-1,TRBV6-5,TGTGCCACTGAAGGGGGAAGTCACACTGAAGCTTTCTTT,CATEGGSHTEAFF
.,TRBD1,TRBJ1-2,TRBV6-5,TGTGCCAGCAGTTACGGGGCAGGGGGCAGCTACACCTTC,CASSYGAGGSYTF
.,TRBD1,TRBJ1-1,TRBV19,TGTGCCACCCGGGACAGGCTAGGGAGGAACACTGAAGCTTTCTTT,CATRDRLGRNTEAFF
.,.,TRBJ2-1,TRBV11-2,TGTGCCAGCAGCCCCATCGGGGTGTTTGGCTGGGTAAATGAGCAGTTCTTC,CASSPIGVFGWVNEQFF
.,.,TRBJ1-3,TRBV7-6,TGTGCCAGCAGCCCGAGACGAAACGGTGGAAACACCATATATTTT,CASSPRRNGGNTIYF
.,.,TRBJ2-4,TRBV11-3,TGTGCCAGCAGTCCCCGGAGGGGAGCCAAAAACATTCAGTACTTC,CASSPRRGAKNIQYF
.,.,TRBJ1-3,TRBV7-8,TGTGCCAGCAGCGCACCGCTCAGGGAAGGTGGAAACACCATATATTTT,CASSAPLREGGNTIYF
.,.,TRBJ1-4,TRBV6-5,TGTGCCAGCAGTTACGAGCTAGGAGAAAAACTGTTTTTT,CASSYELGEKLFF
.,.,TRBJ2-2,TRBV11-3,TGTGCCAGCAGCTTAGAGGTGGACACCGGGGAGCTGTTTTTT,CASSLEVDTGELFF
once,.,TRBJ2-7,TRBV13,TGTGCCAGCAGCTTAGGTAACAGGGCCTACGAGCAGTACTTC,CASSLGNRAYEQYF
.,TRBD1,TRBJ1-4,TRBV30,TGTGCCTGCCCCGGGACAGAGAATGAAAAACTGTTTTTT,CACPGTENEKLFF
.,.,TRBJ2-3,TRBV24-1,TGTGCCGCCAGTGATTATAGCACAGATACGCAGTATTTT,CAASDYSTDTQYF
.,.,TRBJ1-1,TRBV6-5,TGTGCCAGCAGGGCAGACGGGCCAGCTTTCTTT,CASRADGPAFF
.,TRBD1,TRBJ2-7,TRBV5-1,TGCGCCAGCAGCTTGGGGACAGGGGACGGCTACGAGCAGTACTTC,CASSLGTGDGYEQYF
.,TRBD1,TRBJ1-5,TRBV2,TGTGCCAGCAGCCCAGGGGGCTGGAGTCAGCCCCAGCATTTT,CASSPGGWSQPQHF
.,.,TRBJ1-2,TRBV27,TGTGCCAGCAGTTTCCGTTTAAGGGGAGGGTATGGCTACACCTTC,CASSFRLRGGYGYTF
.,.,TRBJ1-1,TRBV5-1,TGCGCCAGCAGCCTTCTGGCAAGGGAAACTGAAGCTTTCTTT,CASSLLARETEAFF
.,.,TRBJ1-6,TRBV3-1/TRBV3-2,TGTGCCAGCAGCCGCCCGATGTCCGGGTGGGCCGGACCCCTCCACTTT,CASSRPMSGWAGPLHF
.,.,TRBJ1-2,TRBV2,TGTGCCAGCAGTGAGTACAGGGACAACTATGGCTACACCTTC,CASSEYRDNYGYTF
.,TRBD2,TRBJ2-1,TRBV4-3,TGCGCCAGCAGCCAAGAAGCCGGGGGGAGATACTCCTACAATGAGCAGTTCTTC,CASSQEAGGRYSYNEQFF
.,TRBD1,TRBJ2-7,TRBV18,TGTGCCAGCTCACCAGGGACAGGGGTATACGAGCAGTACTTC,CASSPGTGVYEQYF
.,.,TRBJ1-3,TRBV6-5,TGTGCCAGCAGACGGGGCGGGGACGTCCACACCATATATTTT,CASRRGGDVHTIYF
.,.,TRBJ1-6,TRBV5-8,TGTGCCAGCAGCTTGGAAGATTCACCCCTCCACTTT,CASSLEDSPLHF
.,.,TRBJ1-2,TRBV15,TGTGCCACCAGCAGAGATCGTAGGTATGGCTACACCTTC,CATSRDRRYGYTF
.,.,TRBJ1-1,TRBV6-5,TGTGCCAGCAGTTATTTTTGGACATCCGAAGCTTTCTTT,CASSYFWTSEAFF
.,.,TRBJ1-2,TRBV19,TGTGCCAGTAGTCGGGGTTTTGGGTATGGCTACACCTTC,CASSRGFGYGYTF
.,.,TRBJ1-1,TRBV7-9,TGTGCCAGCAGCAAACTCAGAGTGAACACTGAAGCTTTCTTT,CASSKLRVNTEAFF
.,.,TRBJ2-3,TRBV30,TGTGCCTGGGGAGGAAATACGCAGTATTTT,CAWGGNTQYF
.,.,TRBJ1-2,TRBV6-1,TGTGCCAGCAGTGAAGCGAGGACAGCGGTTTATGGCTACACCTTC,CASSEARTAVYGYTF
.,.,TRBJ2-7,TRBV11-2,TGTGCCAGCAGCTTAGATAAGGGCCATCGCTACGAGCAGTACTTC,CASSLDKGHRYEQYF
.,.,TRBJ1-5,TRBV30,TGTGCCTGGAGTGGGCCCAACCGCAATCAGCCCCAGCATTTT,CAWSGPNRNQPQHF
.,.,TRBJ1-4,TRBV5-1,TGCGCCAGCAGCGTCAAGGGGGGGGTTGAAAAACTGTTTTTT,CASSVKGGVEKLFF
.,.,TRBJ2-1,TRBV30,TGTGCCTGGAGTGTATCGGGACCTAGTGAGCAGTTCTTC,CAWSVSGPSEQFF
.,TRBD1,TRBJ2-4,TRBV6-2/TRBV6-3,TGTGCCAGCAGTTACGATAACGACAGGGTCCAAAACATTCAGTACTTC,CASSYDNDRVQNIQYF
.,.,TRBJ1-1,TRBV2,TGTGCCAGCAGTGTGTACGGTGCGGGCACTGAAGCTTTCTTT,CASSVYGAGTEAFF
.,.,TRBJ2-3,TRBV15,TGTGCCACCAGCAAAACAGATACGCAGTATTTT,CATSKTDTQYF
.,.,TRBJ2-2,TRBV5-1,TGCGCCAGCAGCTTGGACCCCATCGACACCGGGGAGCTGTTTTTT,CASSLDPIDTGELFF
.,TRBD1,TRBJ2-6,TRBV5-5,TGTGCCAGCAGCAGACAGGGCTCTGGGGCCAACGTCCTGACTTTC,CASSRQGSGANVLTF